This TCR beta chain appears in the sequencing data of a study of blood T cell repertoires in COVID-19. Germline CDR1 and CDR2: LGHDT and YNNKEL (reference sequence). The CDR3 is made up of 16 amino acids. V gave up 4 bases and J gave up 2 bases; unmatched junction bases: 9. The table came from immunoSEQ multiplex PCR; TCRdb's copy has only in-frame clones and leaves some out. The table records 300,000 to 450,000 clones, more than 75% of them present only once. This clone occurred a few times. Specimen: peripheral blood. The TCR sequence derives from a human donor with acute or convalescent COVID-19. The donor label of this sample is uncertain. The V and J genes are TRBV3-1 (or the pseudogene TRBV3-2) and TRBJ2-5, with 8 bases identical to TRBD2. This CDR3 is CASSREPGLGQETQYF. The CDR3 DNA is TGTGCCAGCAGCCGGGAGCCGGGACTAGGGCAAGAGACCCAGTACTTC.